This T cell receptor beta chain was captured in a study of blood T cells in healthy people across ages (dated by TCRdb to between 2015 and 2016). For the wider study: In model experiments, roughly one uniquely barcoded TCR beta cDNA molecule per two T cells was captured by template switching. Age-related changes in TCR beta repertoire diversity were measured in the study by deep sequencing normalized with unique cDNA molecular identifiers. The donors were divided into four age groups: young (average around 16 years), middle-aged (over 35), aged (about 61) and long-lived (more than 75). To avoid experimental bias, donors of different ages were distributed randomly across sequencing lanes. Two additional independent replicas of 1 million unique cDNA reads from the same blood draw were analyzed for two donors (one aged 18 to 30 and one aged 80 or older). What the authors observed across the whole study: The long-lived group showed more naive CD4+ T cells, fewer expanded clones and increased TCR diversity than the aged group, suggesting age selection. Because the CMV infection status of the donors was unknown, age-related changes in expanded clonotypes may potentially have been confounded. Conclusive comparison of naive and antigen-experienced compartments was prevented by the profiling of bulk unsorted PBMCs. Observed TCR beta diversity per million T cells fell roughly linearly with age, and a significant reduction was already apparent by age roughly 40. Estimates of total diversity from one million sequenced T cells were regarded as lower bounds and underestimates. The percentage of naive T cells measured by flow cytometry correlated strongly with observed TCR beta diversity.

CDR1 DFQATT and CDR2 SNEGSKA are derived from the germline V gene (reference sequence). The CDR3 holds 14 amino acids from the cysteine to the phenylalanine. The entry retains the CDR3 DNA only, 42 bases that are in frame from base 1. Points on this clonotype: Its antigen is currently not known. A read error may account for a junction end that differs from germline.

The roughly 39 donors, aged about 6 to 95 years, were systemically healthy Caucasian individuals from Russia. Roughly 11 milliliters of peripheral blood were drawn from each donor into EDTA-treated Vacutainer tubes. Ficoll-Paque density-gradient centrifugation was used to isolate PBMCs, with at least 7 million obtained per sample. Trizol reagent was used to extract total RNA from the PBMCs, yielding at least 5.5 micrograms per sample. The percentages of naive CD45RAhigh/CD27high T cells were determined by flow cytometry on a PBMC aliquot from every donor. Receptors were amplified or captured by 5' RACE. The sequencer listed for this sample is Illumina HiSeq 2500. A second PCR of about 7 to 12 cycles was run with a J-beta primer mix and a sample-barcoded 5' primer. Each TCR beta cDNA molecule received a unique molecular identifier from a template-switch 5' adaptor carrying 12 random nucleotides. Each sample yielded at least 2.5 million CDR3-containing paired-end reads. All of the RNA was converted into first-strand cDNA using the Mint cDNA synthesis kit, with a TRBC-specific oligonucleotide serving as the primer. All cDNA was treated with uracil-DNA glycosylase and then went through a first 18-cycle PCR with the universal primers M1SS and BC2_uni_R. Processing in the source paper ran as follows. For normalization, 1 million high-quality reads, each with a distinct molecular identifier, were randomly selected from each sample. Instead of being binned into consensus sequences, reads with shared molecular identifiers were discarded. MiTCR, run with a Q25 quality threshold and the strictest error-elimination algorithm, handled CDR3 identification, clonotype clustering and error correction. A nonparametric unseen species model using Euler transformation provided a lower-bound estimate of total TCR beta diversity. The public reads were reprocessed in TCRdb via fastp at Q25 and MiXCR, keeping in-frame beta chains. Each CDR3 protein gets just one entry, which takes the most common genes and DNA from the rows behind it. These V and J calls are TCRdb output, not the study's own analysis. Within this sample are about 1.7 million distinct CDR3 sequences, with roughly 30% of them counted one time only. Of the sample, approximately 7.7% falls within the top ten clones.

This receptor was taken from a woman in her twenties or thirties in good health. The sequence joins TRBV20-1 to TRBJ1-4, and TRBD1 may be the D gene, going by 5 matching bases. Sequencing was performed on blood. The DNA reads as follows: TGCAGTGCTAGGGGGCAGGGAGAGGATGAAAAACCGTTTTTT. Its product reads: CSARGQGEDEKPFF.